This T cell receptor (beta chain) was identified in a study of CD4 T cells in relation to SARS-CoV-2 and coronaviruses. Study context: After 10 days of antigen culture, PBMC TCR beta CDR3s were sequenced. Study-wide findings and caveats: Compared with monoreactive clones, crossreactive clones showed significantly weaker SARS-CoV-2 expansion.

Produced via immunoSEQ multiplex PCR; TCRdb's table is partial and in-frame only. The table records about 21,000 clones, approximately 84% of them present only once. Before the COVID-19 pandemic, during about 2011-2019, CD4+ T cells were taken from unexposed donors. Isolation of CD4+ T cells took place after roughly nine days in culture. As cell numbers allowed, unexposed-donor CD4+ T cells faced SARS-CoV-2 S/N and four cold-coronavirus spikes. Cultures received half-medium IL-2 refreshes on days 3 and 7. Comments on this clone: Its target is not known.

The germline V gene encodes CDR1 LGHDT and CDR2 YNNKEL (reference sequence). The CDR3 extends over 15 amino acids. J lost 5 bases, V lost 4 bases, and 11 bases had no gene match. Material for sequencing was CD4+ T cells from PBMCs, cultured in vitro. The TCR was taken from a human donor in good health. V and J are TRBV3-1 (or the pseudogene TRBV3-2) and TRBJ2-7; 7 bases agree with TRBD2. The CDR3 is CASSPPGTKSNEQYF. The CDR3 DNA follows: TGTGCCAGCAGCCCACCCGGGACTAAGTCCAACGAGCAGTACTTC.